This TCR beta chain is drawn from a study of tumor-infiltrating lymphocytes in primary liver carcinoma. Study findings and constraints: Blood's top-250-clone fraction was significantly lower than that of tumors (p = 0.039).

Total RNA and DNA came together from approximately 20-30 mg of bulk tissue without cell sorting. Every patient in the cohort had a primary liver carcinoma. That carcinoma was treated by surgical resection. With respect to this clonotype: What it binds is unknown. At one of its ends the junction is not consistent with the germline gene, which may arise from a read error.

Germline V lookup: CDR1 SGHVS, CDR2 FQNEAQ. CDR3 size: 12 residues. A primer in the constant region served to generate TCR beta cDNA from approximately 450 ng of total RNA. Slightly modified ARM-PCR with three nested multiplex PCR rounds yielded TCR beta libraries. The first two PCR rounds, nine to ten cycles each, used TRBV1-TRBV30 forward primers and a C-beta reverse primer. Each CDR3 protein is one row after TCRdb ran MiXCR on the multiplex PCR reads. The sample holds about 210,000 distinct CDR3 sequences, about 82% seen once. The source material was tumor tissue from primary liver carcinoma. V and J are TRBV7-8 and TRBJ1-6; D is perhaps TRBD1 (5 bases). This receptor was obtained from a man aged 35-49 years with primary liver carcinoma and hepatitis B virus infection. CDR3 bases: TGTGCGAGCAACTCCAGGGTACCACCCCTCCACTTT. Its translation: CASNSRVPPLHF. Supplemented by reference TRBV7-8 and TRBJ1-6, the full variable domain reads GAGVSQSPRYKVAKRGQDVALRCDPISGHVSLFWYQQALGQGPEFLTYFQNEAQLDKSGLPSDRFFAERPEGSVSTLKIQRTQQEDSAVYLCASNSRVPPLHFGNGTRLTVT.